This TCR beta chain originates from a study of T cell repertoires in ileal Crohn's disease. This clone was picked up one time. The CDR3 loop spans 21 amino acids. Germline V gene lookup returns CDR1 KGHSH and CDR2 LQKENI. Trimming left V 8 bases short and J 1 base short, with 30 bases between. Only in-frame clones appear in the TCRdb table, and some are missing; sequencing was by immunoSEQ multiplex PCR. The top ten clones hold approximately 6.9% of a sample with more than 11,000 clones, under 90% of them seen once. The TCR originated in an adult with Crohn's disease. The sequenced sample was ileal tissue. The gene calls are TRBV18 and TRBJ1-6; D call uncertain. CDR3 DNA: TGTGCCAGCCCCCCCACCGGTTATCACAGCCCGGTAGAATCCTATAATTCACCCCTCCACTTT. This gives the protein CASPPTGYHSPVESYNSPLHF. Complete variable domain (other parts from reference TRBV18 and TRBJ1-6): NAGVMQNPRHLVRRRGQEARLRCSPMKGHSHVYWYRQLPEEGLKFMVYLQKENIIDESGMPKERFSAEFPKEGPSILRIQQVVRGDSAAYFCASPPTGYHSPVESYNSPLHFGNGTRLTVT.